A single sample gave rise to the 31 T cell receptor beta chains below, sequenced in a study of shared clonotypes between healthy human individuals. Here immunoSEQ multiplex PCR was the method, and the copy in TCRdb shows in-frame clones only, minus some. The table shows 950,000 to 1,300,000 clones, with 60% to 80% occurring only once. The sample was memory CD4+ T cells sorted from blood. As to subset: CD45RA-negative fraction. The receptors originated from a man between 18 and 29 years old in good health.

The chain is built from TRBV11-2 and TRBJ2-7, with unresolved D. V was pared by 1 base and J by 6 bases, with 13 bases between. Germline values: CDR1 SGHAT, CDR2 FQNNGV. The CDR3 has 14 amino acids. The CDR3 nucleotides read TGTGCCAGCAGCTTAGTACCAGGTATAGGCGAGCAGTACTTC. Its protein product is CASSLVPGIGEQYF.

This chain joins TRBV5-1 and TRBJ2-2; maybe TRBD1 (6 bases). V lost 2 bases and J lost 1, with 12 bases in between. The CDR3 contains 16 residues. Germline V lookup: CDR1 SGHRS, CDR2 YFSETQ. The CDR3 is CASSLQQGGNTGELFF. The CDR3 DNA reads TGCGCCAGCAGCTTACAACAGGGTGGGAACACCGGGGAGCTGTTTTTT.

The J gene is TRBJ1-1, the V gene TRBV6-5; D is unresolved. The germline gives CDR1 MNHEY, CDR2 SVGAGI. CDR3 size: 13 residues. V lost 7 bases and J lost 1, with 10 bases in between. This CDR3 is CASMDKSNTEAFF. The DNA of the CDR3 is TGTGCCAGCATGGATAAATCGAACACTGAAGCTTTCTTT.

This clone was seen only a few times. CDR3: CASSYAAGASRDEQYF. CDR3 nucleotide sequence: TGTGCCAGCAGTTACGCGGCCGGGGCTAGTCGCGACGAGCAGTACTTC. This chain connects TRBV6-6 to TRBJ2-7; D is perhaps TRBD1 or TRBD2 (5 bases each). V lost 2 bases to trimming and J lost 5 bases, with 19 bases between them. CDR1 and CDR2 from the germline V gene are MNHNY and SVGAGI (reference sequence). The CDR3 consists of 16 residues.

CDR3 nucleotide sequence: TGTGCCAGCAGTCCAACTGACAGCCGGGCCTTTGAACTGTTTTTT. It yields the protein CASSPTDSRAFELFF. This rearrangement joins TRBV28 to TRBJ1-4, with a tentative D call TRBD1 (5 bases). V lost 5 bases and J 12 bases, leaving 22 bases between the germline ends. The length of the CDR3 is 15 residues. Germline lookup yields CDR1 MDHEN and CDR2 SYDVKM.

The chain uses TRBV28 and TRBJ2-7, with TRBD1 matching over 7 bases. The CDR3 is 15 amino acids. CDR1 and CDR2 from the germline V gene are MDHEN and SYDVKM. The V gene end was trimmed by 4 bases and the J gene end by 0 bases; junction bases not matched to a gene: 6. The DNA for the CDR3 is TGTGCCAGCAGTTACACCGGGACAGACTCCTACGAGCAGTACTTC. It yields the protein CASSYTGTDSYEQYF.

This clone was recorded only once. The V gene is TRBV30, the J gene TRBJ2-4; D not certain. V lost 2 bases and J 0 bases, leaving 11 bases between the germline ends. In germline, CDR1 is GTSNPN, CDR2 SVGIG (reference sequence). The CDR3 contains 15 residues. In DNA form, the CDR3 reads TGTGCCTGGAGTAGCCCCTTTCTAGCCAAAAACATTCAGTACTTC. Translated: CAWSSPFLAKNIQYF.

This chain connects TRBV6-5 to TRBJ1-2; no reliable D call. V was trimmed by 5 bases and J by 4 bases, leaving 11 bases between them. Germline V gives CDR1 MNHEY, CDR2 SVGAGI. This CDR3 is 13 amino acids long. The CDR3 DNA reads TGTGCCAGCAGTCCCACCAATTCCTATGGCTACACCTTC. Encoded protein: CASSPTNSYGYTF.

As concerns this clone: Other DNA sequences within the sample encode an identical CDR3. The V gene is TRBV18, the J gene TRBJ2-7, with 11 nucleotides matching TRBD2. CDR1 and CDR2 (germline): KGHSH, LQKENI. With V trimmed by 3 bases and J by 4 bases, 5 bases remained unmatched. CDR3 size: 15 residues. Here the CDR3 DNA reads TGTGCCAGCTCACCTGCTAGCGGGGGGTCATACGAGCAGTACTTC. This sequence encodes CASSPASGGSYEQYF. The whole variable domain, remainder taken from reference TRBV18 and TRBJ2-7, is NAGVMQNPRHLVRRRGQEARLRCSPMKGHSHVYWYRQLPEEGLKFMVYLQKENIIDESGMPKERFSAEFPKEGPSILRIQQVVRGDSAAYFCASSPASGGSYEQYFGPGTRLTVT.

This clone was counted between two and nine times. V and J are TRBV5-3 and TRBJ2-3; TRBD2 agrees at 11 bases. TRBV5-3 is marked as an open reading frame, function uncertain. With V trimmed by 3 bases and J by 1 base, 1 base remained unmatched. The CDR3 loop spans 15 amino acids. The CDR3 loop reads CARSSTSGGTDTQYF. The CDR3 DNA sequence: TGTGCCAGAAGCTCGACTAGCGGGGGCACAGATACGCAGTATTTT.

This clone was counted a few times. V gene TRBV30 combines with J gene TRBJ1-5; the D is unclear. CDR1 and CDR2 (germline): GTSNPN, SVGIG (reference sequence). The V end was cut by 0 bases, the J end by 3 bases, with 9 bases between. CDR3 length: 14 amino acids. CDR3 region: CAWSVRAVNQPQHF. DNA of the CDR3: TGTGCCTGGAGTGTAAGGGCAGTCAATCAGCCCCAGCATTTT. Together with reference TRBV30 and TRBJ1-5, the CDR3 gives the full variable domain: SQTIHQWPATLVQPVGSPLSLECTVEGTSNPNLYWYRQAAGRGLQLLFYSVGIGQISSEVPQNLSASRPQDRQFILSSKKLLLSDSGFYLCAWSVRAVNQPQHFGDGTRLSIL.

The table lists this clone with a few counts. The chain combines TRBV5-4 with TRBJ1-4; D is unresolved. CDR3 length: 15 residues. The germline CDR1 and CDR2 sequences are SGHNT and YYREEE (reference sequence). Trimming stripped 2 bases from V and 7 bases from J, with 15 bases between. The CDR3 spells CASSLRTQRGEKLFF. CDR3 bases: TGTGCCAGCAGCTTACGGACCCAACGGGGTGAAAAACTGTTTTTT.

This chain uses TRBV27 with TRBJ1-2; the D is unclear. Germline V CDR1 and CDR2: MNHEY, SMNVEV (reference sequence). There are 11 residues in the CDR3. V dropped 11 bases and J dropped 5 bases, with 12 bases sitting between them. For the CDR3, the DNA is TGTGCCGCCGTTAGCCGGTATGGCTACACCTTC. Its translation: CAAVSRYGYTF.

V usage is TRBV18 and J usage is TRBJ2-7; 8 bases agree with TRBD2. The CDR3 sequence is 15 residues long. The J segment lost 5 bases and the V segment lost 4 bases, leaving 10 bases of the junction unmatched. Germline assignment: CDR1 KGHSH and CDR2 LQKENI. In DNA form, the CDR3 reads TGTGCCAGCTCACTCCAGGTAGCGGGAATCGACGAGCAGTACTTC. It specifies CASSLQVAGIDEQYF. The variable domain in full, completed from reference TRBV18 and TRBJ2-7, reads NAGVMQNPRHLVRRRGQEARLRCSPMKGHSHVYWYRQLPEEGLKFMVYLQKENIIDESGMPKERFSAEFPKEGPSILRIQQVVRGDSAAYFCASSLQVAGIDEQYFGPGTRLTVT.

A word on this clone: Other DNA sequences from this sample encode an identical CDR3 as well. V and J are TRBV18 and TRBJ2-5; possible D gene TRBD1, 5 bases. Germline V gene lookup returns CDR1 KGHSH and CDR2 LQKENI. CDR3 length: 12 amino acids. The V end lost 6 bases, the J end lost 4 bases, and 9 bases lay between the germline ends. The CDR3 bases are TGTGCCAGCTCCCCAGGGTTAGAGACCCAGTACTTC. It yields the protein CASSPGLETQYF. Full variable domain (outside the CDR3, taken from reference TRBV18 and TRBJ2-5): NAGVMQNPRHLVRRRGQEARLRCSPMKGHSHVYWYRQLPEEGLKFMVYLQKENIIDESGMPKERFSAEFPKEGPSILRIQQVVRGDSAAYFCASSPGLETQYFGPGTRLLVL.

V gene TRBV30 combines with J gene TRBJ2-7; possible D gene TRBD2, 6 bases. V gave up 3 bases and J gave up 3 bases, with 15 bases separating them. CDR1 is GTSNPN and CDR2 is SVGIG in the germline V gene (reference sequence). The length of the CDR3 is 14 residues. The CDR3 DNA follows: TGTGCCTGGAGCCACGGGGGTTCAATCTACGAGCAGTACTTC. Translating it yields CAWSHGGSIYEQYF.

This chain connects TRBV5-1 to TRBJ1-5, with 7 bases aligning to TRBD1. There are 18 residues in the CDR3. Trimming at V came to 1 base and at J to 6 bases, leaving 16 bases not matched to a gene. Germline CDR1 and CDR2: SGHRS and YFSETQ. The CDR3 bases are TGCGCCAGCAGCTTGCGTCCCGGGACAGTTACGGATCCTCAGCCCCAGCATTTT. Its translation: CASSLRPGTVTDPQPQHF.

The J gene is TRBJ2-7, the V gene TRBV7-2, with TRBD2 matching over 8 bases. The CDR3 is 15 amino acids. V shed 5 bases and J 4 bases; nucleotides not matched to a gene: 10. Looked up from germline, CDR1 is SGHTA and CDR2 is FQGNSA. DNA for the CDR3: TGTGCCAGCAGCCCTGAACGGGGGGGTCAATACGAGCAGTACTTC. Amino acid sequence: CASSPERGGQYEQYF.

V usage is TRBV18 and J usage is TRBJ2-1, with TRBD1 matching over 8 bases. CDR3 length equals 13 residues. The germline V gene encodes CDR1 KGHSH and CDR2 LQKENI. V lost 2 bases to trimming and J lost 12 bases; unmatched junction nucleotides: 6. The CDR3 region is CASSPWGQEGQFF. The CDR3 DNA sequence: TGTGCCAGCTCACCATGGGGACAGGAGGGGCAGTTCTTC.

V and J are TRBV29-1 and TRBJ2-7; TRBD1 matches 9 bases. V lost 6 bases to trimming and J lost 7 bases; unmatched junction nucleotides: 7. CDR1 and CDR2 (germline): SQVTM, ANQGSEA. The CDR3 spans 12 residues. DNA of the CDR3: TGCAGCGTCGTGGACAGGGGCCCAGAGCAGTACTTC. Residues: CSVVDRGPEQYF.

The V call is TRBV9, the J call TRBJ1-1, with a possible D match to TRBD1 (6 bases). The CDR3 spans 13 residues. The germline CDR1 and CDR2 sequences are SGDLS and YYNGEE. V gave up 6 bases and J gave up 5 bases, with 14 bases separating them. CDR3 bases: TGTGCCAGCACCGGACAGTCCTCGACTGAAGCTTTCTTT. Translation: CASTGQSSTEAFF.

This sequence joins TRBV19 and TRBJ2-3; 7 bases map to TRBD1. Germline CDR1 LNHDA, CDR2 SQIVND (reference sequence). Germline trimming cut 6 bases from V and 2 bases from J; bases unmatched to any gene: 8. This CDR3 contains 15 residues. The CDR3 DNA is TGTGCCAGTAGACTCCGGGACAGCCCCACAGATACGCAGTATTTT. This translates into CASRLRDSPTDTQYF.

The chain couples TRBV28 to TRBJ1-5; D perhaps matches TRBD1 (6 bases). Germline lookup yields CDR1 MDHEN and CDR2 SYDVKM. The length of the CDR3 is 16 residues. The germline V and J ends were trimmed by 6 bases and 5 bases, with 20 bases remaining between them. The CDR3 coding sequence is TGTGCCAGCAGACCGGGGGGCGCGGAACATCATCAGCCCCAGCATTTT. Protein product: CASRPGGAEHHQPQHF.

This clone is a singleton in its sample. The chain is built from TRBV4-1 and TRBJ1-1; no firm D call. With 0 bases removed from V and 2 bases from J, the gap between germline ends came to 4 bases. The V gene's germline CDR1 is MGHRA and CDR2 YSYEKL. The CDR3 runs 13 residues. CDR3 in amino acids: CASSQDANTEAFF. The CDR3 coding sequence is TGCGCCAGCAGCCAAGATGCCAACACTGAAGCTTTCTTT.

This sequence joins TRBV4-1 and TRBJ1-5; D is undetermined. Deletions cut 0 bases from V and 6 bases from J, with 6 bases between. Germline loops: CDR1 MGHRA, CDR2 YSYEKL. CDR3 length: 13 residues. CDR3 protein: CASSQDVGQPQHF. CDR3 DNA: TGCGCCAGCAGCCAAGATGTGGGTCAGCCCCAGCATTTT.

This chain uses TRBV28 with TRBJ2-2, with 7 bases aligning to TRBD1. The CDR3 has 16 residues. The germline gives CDR1 MDHEN, CDR2 SYDVKM. With 2 bases clipped from V and 2 bases from J, the junction kept 5 bases outside the gene matches. The CDR3 nucleotides are TGTGCCAGCAGTTTAGTGGGACAGAAAAACACCGGGGAGCTGTTTTTT. It specifies CASSLVGQKNTGELFF.

The chain carries TRBV5-4 and TRBJ2-7; D not resolved. Germline lookup yields CDR1 SGHNT and CDR2 YYREEE (reference sequence). This CDR3 contains 15 residues. The V gene lost 1 base and the J gene lost 2 bases, with 13 bases spanning the gap. The CDR3 sequence is CASSLNGRAAYEQYF. The CDR3 bases are TGTGCCAGCAGCTTGAATGGGCGTGCCGCCTACGAGCAGTACTTC.

The sample holds one count of this clone. The chain employs TRBV5-1 and TRBJ2-1, with a tentative D call TRBD2 (6 bases). Germline CDR1 and CDR2: SGHRS and YFSETQ. The CDR3 is 16 residues long. V lost 0 bases to trimming and J lost 8 bases, with 18 bases between them. This CDR3 is CASSLDSGPPRDEQFF. The DNA of the CDR3 is TGCGCCAGCAGCTTGGATAGCGGCCCCCCTCGGGATGAGCAGTTCTTC.

The rearrangement uses TRBV12-2 and TRBJ1-1; TRBD1 reflects the table's D call only, with no check against the DNA. TRBV12-2 is labeled a pseudogene. The CDR3 totals 14 residues. The CDR3 here is CASRPRTGKTEAFF. The DNA of the CDR3 is TGTGCAAGTCGCCCTCGGACAGGGAAGACTGAAGCTTTCTTT.

This chain uses TRBV6-1 with TRBJ1-4; D call uncertain. The V end lost 5 bases, the J end lost 5 bases, and 15 bases lay between the germline ends. Germline V lookup: CDR1 MNHNS, CDR2 SASEGT. The CDR3 extends over 15 amino acids. In DNA form, the CDR3 reads TGTGCCAGCAGTTTACTGGACGGATGGAATGAAAAACTGTTTTTT. The encoded protein is CASSLLDGWNEKLFF.

This clone has a single count. V usage is TRBV10-3 and J usage is TRBJ2-7; D may be TRBD2 (5 bases). With 0 bases removed from V and 1 base from J, the gap between germline ends came to 16 bases. The CDR3 has 17 amino acids. Germline assignment: CDR1 ENHRY and CDR2 SYGVKD. The CDR3 is CAISESFVPDFSYEQYF. The CDR3 DNA sequence: TGTGCCATCAGTGAGTCGTTTGTGCCGGACTTTTCCTACGAGCAGTACTTC.